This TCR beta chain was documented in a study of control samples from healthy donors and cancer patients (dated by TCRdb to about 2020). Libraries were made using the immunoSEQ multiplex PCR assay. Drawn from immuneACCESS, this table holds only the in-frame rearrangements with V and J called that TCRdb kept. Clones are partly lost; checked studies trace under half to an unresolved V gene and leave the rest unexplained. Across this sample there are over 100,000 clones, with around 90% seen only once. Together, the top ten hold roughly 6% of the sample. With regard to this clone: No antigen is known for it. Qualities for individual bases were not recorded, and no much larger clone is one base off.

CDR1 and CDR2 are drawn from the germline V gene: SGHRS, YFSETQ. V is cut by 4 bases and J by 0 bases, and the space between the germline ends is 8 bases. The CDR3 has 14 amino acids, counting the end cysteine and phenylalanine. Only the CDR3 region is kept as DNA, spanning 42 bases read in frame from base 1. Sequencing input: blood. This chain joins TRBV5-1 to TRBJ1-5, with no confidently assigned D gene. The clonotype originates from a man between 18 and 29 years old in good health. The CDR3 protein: CASSLSGSNQPQHF. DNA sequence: TGCGCCAGCAGCCTGAGTGGTAGCAATCAGCCCCAGCATTTT.